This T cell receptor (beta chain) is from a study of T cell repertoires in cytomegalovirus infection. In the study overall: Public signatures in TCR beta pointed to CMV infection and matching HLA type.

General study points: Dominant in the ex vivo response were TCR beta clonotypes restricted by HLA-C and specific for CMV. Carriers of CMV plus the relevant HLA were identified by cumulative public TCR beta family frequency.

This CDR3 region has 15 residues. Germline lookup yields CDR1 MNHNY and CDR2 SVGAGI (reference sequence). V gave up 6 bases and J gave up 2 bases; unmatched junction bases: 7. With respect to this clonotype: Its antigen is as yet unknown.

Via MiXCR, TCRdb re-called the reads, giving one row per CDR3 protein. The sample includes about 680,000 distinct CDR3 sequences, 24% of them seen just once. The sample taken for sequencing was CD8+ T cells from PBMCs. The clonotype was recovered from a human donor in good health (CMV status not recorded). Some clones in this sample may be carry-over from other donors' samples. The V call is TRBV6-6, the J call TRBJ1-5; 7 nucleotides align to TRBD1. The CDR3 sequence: CASSVRDSRNQPQHF. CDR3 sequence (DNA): TGTGCCAGCAGCGTCCGGGACAGCCGCAATCAGCCCCAGCATTTT.